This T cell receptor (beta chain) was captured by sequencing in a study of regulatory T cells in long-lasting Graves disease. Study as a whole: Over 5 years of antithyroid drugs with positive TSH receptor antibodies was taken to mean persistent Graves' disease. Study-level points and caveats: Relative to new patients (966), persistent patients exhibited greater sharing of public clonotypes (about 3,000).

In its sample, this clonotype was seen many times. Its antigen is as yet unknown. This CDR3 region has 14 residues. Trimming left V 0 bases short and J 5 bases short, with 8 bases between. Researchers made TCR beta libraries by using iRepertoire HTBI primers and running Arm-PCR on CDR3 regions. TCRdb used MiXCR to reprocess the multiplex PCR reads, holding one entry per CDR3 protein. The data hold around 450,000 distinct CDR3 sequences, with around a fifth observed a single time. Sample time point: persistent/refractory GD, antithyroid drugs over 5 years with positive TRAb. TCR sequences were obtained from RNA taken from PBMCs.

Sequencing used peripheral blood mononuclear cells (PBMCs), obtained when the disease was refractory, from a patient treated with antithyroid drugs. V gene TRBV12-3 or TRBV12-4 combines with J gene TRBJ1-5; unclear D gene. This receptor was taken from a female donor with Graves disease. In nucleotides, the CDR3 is TGTGCCAGCAGTTTAGCGAGGAGAGATCAGCCCCAGCATTTT. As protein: CASSLARRDQPQHF.